This TCR beta chain appears in the sequencing data of a study of T cells expressing NK-cell markers. As concerns this clonotype: Its antigen is unknown.

Study results and caveats: It was still unclear whether expanded NKG2C+ T cell clones were HCMV specific. In several donors, these clonotypes also led the CD3+CD56-NKG2C+ fraction.

Germline loops: CDR1 MDHEN, CDR2 SYDVKM. The CDR3 runs 15 residues. TCRdb re-called the 5' RACE reads and catalogs CDR3 proteins one per entry, DNA excluded. In all, the sample yields around 180,000 distinct CDR3 sequences. The clonotype originates from a man aged 18 to 69 in good health. The genes are TRBV28 and TRBJ2-3; TCRdb selects TRBD1, and the lack of DNA leaves this call unchecked. The material sequenced was blood T cells: a sorted CD56 or NKG2C T cell subset, CD4+ or CD8+ T cells, or bulk PBMC T cells (not recorded which). CDR3 protein: CASSNGGRITDTQYF.